Given below is one T cell receptor (beta chain) in context. CDR3 length equals 14 residues. Germline V gene sequence: CDR1 MDHEN, CDR2 SYDVKM. Trimming left V 4 bases short and J 4 bases short, with 13 bases between. TCRdb's copy holds only in-frame clones and misses some; the assay was immunoSEQ multiplex PCR. In the table there are tens of thousands of clones, 94% of which are singletons. The sample originates from a study of OX40 agonist ivuxolimab in advanced cancers. Turning to the study itself: Six ivuxolimab dose levels, 0.01 to 10 mg/kg, were given intravenously every 2 weeks. Two cutaneous melanoma patients and one hepatocellular carcinoma patient, three in all, had partial responses.

The source was CD4+ or CD8+ T cells sorted from blood, collected in a trial of the OX40 agonist ivuxolimab. The TCR comes from an adult with an advanced solid tumor such as melanoma, head and neck, liver or kidney cancer. The chain carries TRBV28 and TRBJ1-2; D uncertain. As DNA, the CDR3 is TGTGCCAGCAGTTGGCCAGCTCTAACCTATGGCTACACCTTC. Protein: CASSWPALTYGYTF.